This TCR beta chain was identified in a study of cytomegalovirus exposure and HLA in healthy donors. Overall study: The 110 or so validation repertoires were produced on the same platform as the 550 to 700 repertoires of the first cohort. This was reported in a later analysis.

Notes on this clone: The antigen is unknown.

Germline-derived CDR1 and CDR2 are ENHRY and SYGVKD. CDR3 length equals 14 residues. V lost 3 bases to trimming and J lost 5 bases; unmatched junction nucleotides: 6. Sequenced by immunoSEQ multiplex PCR; TCRdb stores in-frame clones only, minus some. The repertoire holds about 120,000 clones, with around 95% as singletons. Findings and caveats of the study: The tendency of first-cohort TCR clusters to co-occur in the roughly 110 validation repertoires was the finding of a later analysis. It was confirmed in vitro that a few of the CMV-associated chains were specific for CMV antigens. A list of around 160 TCR beta chains associated with cytomegalovirus was given.

Sample: PBMCs. The sequence came from a man aged 18 to 29 in good health and CMV-seronegative. J is TRBJ1-1 and V is TRBV10-3, with TRBD1 matching over 7 bases. The chain's CDR3 is CAISDANRGTEAFF. DNA of the CDR3: TGTGCCATCAGTGACGCCAACAGGGGTACTGAAGCTTTCTTT.